Each of the 30 T cell receptor beta chains below was sequenced from the same sample in a study of human T cells and chemical hapten exposure. Time point described: pre-sensitization, week 0. Regarding treatment: therapeutic diphenylcyclopropenone sensitization with weekly scalp DPC. TCRdb re-called the RACE reads with MiXCR, one entry per CDR3 protein. Altogether approximately 52,000 distinct CDR3 sequences are present, 9.4% being singletons, with the ten largest covering 11% to 15%. The source was whole blood, collected in connection with sensitization to the hapten diphenylcyclopropenone (DPC). The source is a woman aged 40 to 49 with alopecia areata. Some clones in this sample may be carry-over from other donors' samples.

Written as DNA, the CDR3 is TGCGCCAGCAGCCAAGTAGGGGTGGTGACTGAAGCTTTCTTT. This gives the protein CASSQVGVVTEAFF. The chain carries TRBV4-1 and TRBJ1-1, with D perhaps matching TRBD1 (5 bases). V was trimmed by 1 base and J by 5 bases, leaving 11 bases between them. The length of the CDR3 is 14 residues. The germline gives CDR1 MGHRA, CDR2 YSYEKL.

Many counts were recorded for this clonotype. The chain joins TRBV4-3 to TRBJ2-7; 7 bases are a match to TRBD1. The germline gives CDR1 LGHNA, CDR2 YSLEER. With 0 bases clipped from V and 5 bases from J, the junction kept 4 bases outside the gene matches. This CDR3 is built from 14 residues. CDR3 bases: TGCGCCAGCAGCCAAGATCGGGACAGCCACGAGCAGTACTTC. This sequence encodes CASSQDRDSHEQYF.

This chain's CDR3 is CASSQEATADTQYF. For the CDR3, the DNA is TGTGCCAGCAGCCAAGAGGCTACGGCAGATACGCAGTATTTT. The chain carries TRBV4-2 and TRBJ2-3; D ambiguous. This CDR3 comprises 14 residues. Per the germline V gene, CDR1 is LGHNA and CDR2 is YNFKEQ. V lost 0 bases to trimming and J lost 4 bases, with 8 bases between them.

This clonotype has more than one count but fewer than ten. The chain couples TRBV5-8 to TRBJ1-2; possible D gene TRBD1, 6 bases. CDR3 length: 15 amino acids. V was trimmed by 0 bases and J by 2 bases, leaving 11 bases between them. The germline CDR1 and CDR2 sequences are SGHTS and YDEGEE. The CDR3 DNA follows: TGTGCCAGCAGCTTGGCCGGGACACTCAACTATGGCTACACCTTC. As protein: CASSLAGTLNYGYTF.

Many counts were recorded for this clonotype. This chain joins TRBV29-1 and TRBJ1-2; D is uncertain. The ends were cut back, 2 bases at V and 5 bases at J, with 9 bases in the middle. This CDR3 contains 12 residues. Germline CDR1 is SQVTM and CDR2 is ANQGSEA. The CDR3 nucleotides are TGCAGCGTTGAAACGGACGATTATGGCTACACCTTC. It specifies CSVETDDYGYTF. Full variable domain (remainder filled in from reference TRBV29-1 and TRBJ1-2): SAVISQKPSRDICQRGTSLTIQCQVDSQVTMMFWYRQQPGQSLTLIATANQGSEATYESGFVIDKFPISRPNLTFSTLTVSNMSPEDSSIYLCSVETDDYGYTFGSGTRLTVV.

This clonotype was seen many times. The chain combines TRBV6-1 with TRBJ2-1; 9 nucleotides align to TRBD1. Germline lookup yields CDR1 MNHNS and CDR2 SASEGT. The CDR3 has 15 amino acids. Trimming took 0 bases from V and 4 from J; bases not matched to a gene: 1. The CDR3, as DNA: TGTGCCAGCAGTGAAGCGGGGACAGGGTACAATGAGCAGTTCTTC. It yields the protein CASSEAGTGYNEQFF.

This clonotype showed up many times. The chain employs TRBV6-2 or TRBV6-3 and TRBJ2-2; D might be TRBD1 (5 bases). Germline CDR1 reads MNHEY; CDR2 reads SVGEGT. Trimming removed 0 bases from V and 0 bases from J, with 17 bases in between. This CDR3 region has 19 residues. The CDR3 DNA reads as TGTGCCAGCAGTTACTCGACAGATCCTTCGGACCCGAACACCGGGGAGCTGTTTTTT. Translated: CASSYSTDPSDPNTGELFF.

This clonotype has a count of ten or more. This chain uses TRBV28 with TRBJ1-5; D call uncertain. The CDR3 contains 16 residues. Germline-derived CDR1 and CDR2 are MDHEN and SYDVKM. Trimming took off 4 bases at V and 2 bases at J, with 15 bases between the two ends. CDR3 sequence: CASSYSETWGNQPQHF. CDR3 coding DNA: TGTGCCAGCAGTTATTCGGAAACGTGGGGCAATCAGCCCCAGCATTTT. Based on the CDR3 plus reference TRBV28 and TRBJ1-5, the full variable domain is DVKVTQSSRYLVKRTGEKVFLECVQDMDHENMFWYRQDPGLGLRLIYFSYDVKMKEKGDIPEGYSVSREKKERFSLILESASTNQTSMYLCASSYSETWGNQPQHFGDGTRLSIL.

This clonotype was detected only a few times. The chain couples TRBV5-4 to TRBJ2-7, with unresolved D. Trimming pared 3 bases from V and 2 bases from J, leaving 21 bases between. The germline V gene encodes CDR1 SGHNT and CDR2 YYREEE (reference sequence). This CDR3 contains 17 residues. CDR3: CASSSNPGSWVPYEQYF. The CDR3 DNA reads TGTGCCAGCAGCTCAAACCCCGGATCATGGGTTCCCTACGAGCAGTACTTC.

The sample holds many counts of this clonotype. The chain combines TRBV28 with TRBJ2-3; tentatively, D is TRBD1 (5 bases). The V and J ends lost 10 bases and 2 bases respectively, with 22 bases between them. CDR1 is MDHEN, CDR2 SYDVKM, per germline. The CDR3 contains 16 residues. Written as DNA, the CDR3 is TGTGCCATCACCCCCAGCTTGGGGCGTGTCACAGATACGCAGTATTTT. This sequence encodes CAITPSLGRVTDTQYF.

This clonotype has at least ten counts. The V call is TRBV11-2, the J call TRBJ1-1, with D tentatively TRBD1 (6 bases). The length of the CDR3 is 13 residues. The V end lost 2 bases, the J end lost 6 bases, and 10 bases lay between the germline ends. In germline, CDR1 is SGHAT, CDR2 FQNNGV. The CDR3 coding sequence is TGTGCCAGCAGCTTAAATTGGGGGCCTGAAGCTTTCTTT. Its translation is CASSLNWGPEAFF.

This clonotype has at least ten counts. The chain employs TRBV30 and TRBJ1-1; 7 bases are shared with TRBD1. Germline V CDR1 and CDR2: GTSNPN, SVGIG (reference sequence). Trimming cost V 3 bases and J 1 base; bases outside gene matches: 8. This CDR3 has 15 amino acids. The CDR3 DNA sequence: TGTGCCTGGAGCCATACCCGGGACAGGAACACTGAAGCTTTCTTT. Its protein is CAWSHTRDRNTEAFF.

This clonotype was found many times. V and J are TRBV20-1 and TRBJ2-3; D remains unclear. Between the trimmed V and J ends, which lost 3 bases and 6 bases, there was a span of 7 bases. The CDR3 sequence is 11 residues long. Germline CDR1 reads DFQATT; CDR2 reads SNEGSKA (reference sequence). Here the CDR3 DNA reads TGCAGTGCTAGTATGGGGGATACGCAGTATTTT. This encodes CSASMGDTQYF.

This clonotype has a count of ten or more. This rearrangement joins TRBV29-1 to TRBJ1-5; D unclear. The CDR3 loop spans 15 amino acids. The germline V gene has CDR1 SQVTM and CDR2 ANQGSEA. V lost 4 bases, J lost 1 base, and 14 bases lay in between. CDR3 in amino acids: CSVGGGSGSNQPQHF. Here the CDR3 DNA reads TGCAGCGTTGGCGGAGGTTCGGGCAGCAATCAGCCCCAGCATTTT.

In this sample, this clonotype turned up many times. The chain joins TRBV7-9 to TRBJ2-5; tentative D call: TRBD2 (5 bases). Looked up from germline, CDR1 is SEHNR and CDR2 is FQNEAQ (reference sequence). Trimming took off 5 bases at V and 5 bases at J, with 18 bases between the two ends. The CDR3 is 15 residues long. CDR3 protein: CASSIRPIGEETQYF. The CDR3 DNA is TGTGCCAGCAGCATTCGGCCCATTGGGGAGGAGACCCAGTACTTC.

This clonotype was counted many times. The chain is built from TRBV2 and TRBJ2-2; D unclear. CDR1 and CDR2 (germline): SNHLY, FYNNEI. This CDR3 comprises 16 residues. The germline V and J ends were trimmed by 0 bases and 5 bases, with 13 bases remaining between them. The CDR3 DNA sequence: TGTGCCAGCAGTGAAGCGCAGGCGCGGTCGACCGGGGAGCTGTTTTTT. Translating it yields CASSEAQARSTGELFF.

This clonotype has at least ten counts. This rearrangement joins TRBV6-2 or TRBV6-3 to TRBJ1-5; TRBD1 aligns across 10 bases. The CDR3 is 20 amino acids. The germline CDR1 and CDR2 sequences are MNHEY and SVGEGT. V dropped 0 bases and J dropped 2; count of bases not matched to a gene: 13. For the CDR3, the DNA is TGTGCCAGCAGTTACTCTTCTTGGGACAGGGGTTATGATGGCAATCAGCCCCAGCATTTT. Its translation is CASSYSSWDRGYDGNQPQHF.

The rearrangement links TRBV7-2 to TRBJ1-5; D is undetermined. Germline V gene sequence: CDR1 SGHTA, CDR2 FQGNSA. This CDR3 region has 14 residues. The ends were cut back, 1 base at V and 1 base at J, with 5 bases in the middle. This chain's CDR3 is CASSLDQSNQPQHF. In DNA form, the CDR3 reads TGTGCCAGCAGCTTAGATCAGAGCAATCAGCCCCAGCATTTT.

Only a few counts were recorded for this clonotype. The V call is TRBV4-2, the J call TRBJ2-3; D is perhaps TRBD1 (5 bases). This CDR3 region has 16 residues. The V end lost 7 bases, the J end lost 6 bases, and 23 bases lay between the germline ends. Germline V lookup: CDR1 LGHNA, CDR2 YNFKEQ. The CDR3 sequence: CASNVVGVVAGDTQYF. The CDR3 coding sequence is TGTGCCAGCAACGTAGTTGGAGTGGTGGCAGGGGATACGCAGTATTTT.

This clonotype was seen ten or more times. The chain joins TRBV4-1 to TRBJ2-1, with 14 nucleotides matching TRBD2. The CDR3 runs 19 residues. Germline values: CDR1 MGHRA, CDR2 YSYEKL. J lost 4 bases, V lost 2 bases, and 10 bases had no gene match. CDR3 region: CASSQKAGTSGGQYNEQFF. In DNA form, the CDR3 reads TGCGCCAGCAGCCAAAAAGCCGGGACTAGCGGGGGCCAATACAATGAGCAGTTCTTC.

This clonotype was found a few times. V and J are TRBV11-2 and TRBJ2-1; tentatively, D is TRBD1 or TRBD2 (5 bases each). The CDR3 runs 14 residues. From germline, CDR1 is SGHAT and CDR2 FQNNGV. The V gene lost 5 bases and the J gene lost 9 bases, with 17 bases spanning the gap. CDR3 loop: CASSPGTGPGEQFF. Written as DNA, the CDR3 is TGTGCCAGCAGCCCTGGGACGGGCCCGGGTGAGCAGTTCTTC.

The chain uses TRBV28 and TRBJ2-2, with D unclear. The germline CDR1 and CDR2 sequences are MDHEN and SYDVKM. The CDR3 extends over 15 amino acids. The germline V and J ends were trimmed by 3 bases and 2 bases, with 10 bases remaining between them. CDR3 loop: CASSFPHGNTGELFF. Written as DNA, the CDR3 is TGTGCCAGCAGTTTTCCCCACGGAAACACCGGGGAGCTGTTTTTT.

This clonotype has only one observation. This rearrangement joins TRBV12-3 or TRBV12-4 to TRBJ2-4; D is possibly TRBD1 (5 bases). The CDR3 contains 14 residues. V was trimmed by 6 bases and J by 9 bases, leaving 18 bases between them. CDR3 DNA: TGTGCCAGCAGCGCTGTAGGGGTTTGGTCCATTCAGTACTTC. Encoded protein: CASSAVGVWSIQYF.

The chain uses TRBV5-3 and TRBJ2-1; D not certain. TRBV5-3 is known as an ORF, though its function is uncertain. Trimming stripped 4 bases from V and 0 bases from J, with 11 bases between. This CDR3 comprises 15 residues. The CDR3 loop is CARSPRDSSYNEQFF. The DNA of the CDR3 is TGTGCCAGAAGCCCCCGTGATAGCTCCTACAATGAGCAGTTCTTC.

This clonotype has a handful of counts. This chain uses TRBV7-2 with TRBJ1-3; 9 bases align to TRBD1. The V segment lost 4 bases and the J segment 4 bases; nucleotides outside the gene matches: 8. The germline gives CDR1 SGHTA, CDR2 FQGNSA. The CDR3 runs to 16 residues. CDR3 loop: CASSSGVGQGGNTIYF. CDR3 DNA sequence: TGTGCCAGCAGCTCCGGGGTGGGACAGGGAGGAAACACCATATATTTT. Supplemented by reference TRBV7-2 and TRBJ1-3, the full variable domain reads GAGVSQSPSNKVTEKGKDVELRCDPISGHTALYWYRQSLGQGLEFLIYFQGNSAPDKSGLPSDRFSAERTGGSVSTLTIQRTQQEDSAVYLCASSSGVGQGGNTIYFGEGSWLTVV.

The chain carries TRBV27 and TRBJ1-6; D gene ambiguous. This CDR3 has 16 amino acids. Germline V lookup: CDR1 MNHEY, CDR2 SMNVEV (reference sequence). Trimming removed 2 bases from V and 0 bases from J, with 8 bases in between. CDR3 bases: TGTGCCAGCAGTTTAGAACCCACCTCCTATAATTCACCCCTCCACTTT. Its translation: CASSLEPTSYNSPLHF.

V gene TRBV3-1 combines with J gene TRBJ2-3; weak D call: TRBD2 (5 bases). Deletions cut 4 bases from V and 2 bases from J, with 13 bases between. The CDR3 runs 15 residues. In germline, CDR1 is LGHDT, CDR2 YNNKEL (reference sequence). The CDR3 is CASSLVLRDTDTQYF. The CDR3 DNA is TGTGCCAGCAGCCTGGTACTTCGGGACACAGATACGCAGTATTTT.

This clonotype was detected many times. The chain uses TRBV6-6 and TRBJ2-1; D is uncertain. CDR3 length equals 11 residues. Germline assignment: CDR1 MNHNY and CDR2 SVGAGI (reference sequence). Trimming cost V 6 bases and J 5 bases, with 5 bases left between them. CDR3 residues: CASSPNNEQFF. The CDR3 region has the DNA TGTGCCAGCAGCCCAAACAATGAGCAGTTCTTC.

This clonotype was found a few times. The gene calls are TRBV2 and TRBJ2-5; either TRBD1 or TRBD2 may fit D (5 bases each). This CDR3 region has 14 residues. V dropped 7 bases and J dropped 4 bases, with 16 bases sitting between them. Per germline, CDR1 SNHLY and CDR2 FYNNEI. The CDR3 coding sequence is TGTGCCAGCACCTATCCCCGGGACGCAGAGACCCAGTACTTC. It is translated as CASTYPRDAETQYF.

In its sample, this clonotype was seen many times. The chain couples TRBV29-1 to TRBJ1-1; 8 bases fit TRBD1. CDR1 SQVTM and CDR2 ANQGSEA come from the germline V gene. The CDR3 is 11 residues long. V was pared by 7 bases and J by 9 bases, with 7 bases of the junction left unmatched. The CDR3 protein is CSANTGGQAFF. The CDR3 DNA reads TGCAGCGCCAACACAGGGGGACAAGCTTTCTTT.